This T cell receptor (beta chain) was captured in a study of Graves' ophthalmopathy and Graves' hyperthyroidism. New diagnoses, under 2 months' duration, and ages 18 to 65 characterized the hyperthyroidism patients. The TCR beta CDR3 regions underwent amplification from RNA transcripts. RT-PCR was first run with HTBI primers, then multiplex PCR in a second round. TCRdb itself ran the multiplex PCR reads through MiXCR, one entry per CDR3 protein. The sample holds a few hundred thousand distinct CDR3 sequences, roughly 15% seen once. The sample was peripheral blood. The receptor was isolated from an adult woman with stable Graves' hyperthyroidism.

As DNA, the CDR3 is TGTGCCAGCAGCTCTCTCTCCGGGACCCTGGGGTACGAGCAGTACTTC. Encoded protein: CASSSLSGTLGYEQYF. The rearrangement links TRBV12-3 or TRBV12-4 to TRBJ2-7; D may be TRBD1 or TRBD2 (5 bases each). Trimming took 6 bases from V and 4 from J, leaving 22 bases between them. CDR3 length: 16 residues.